Sequencing of this TCR beta chain was carried out in a study of T-cell memory formation after mild COVID-19. As for this clonotype: Its antigen is not identified.

With constant-segment primers, 5'RACE yielded cDNA libraries of TCR alpha and TCR beta that carried sample barcodes and UMIs. From the 5' RACE reads, TCRdb called clonotypes with MiXCR, one entry per CDR3 protein. This sample has some 68,000 distinct CDR3 sequences, with 15% to 20% found just once. With 0 bases clipped from V and 4 bases from J, the junction kept 0 bases outside the gene matches. CDR3 length: 14 amino acids. CDR1 and CDR2 (germline): SEHNR, FQNEAQ (reference sequence). Points from the study as a whole: A second wave expanding day 15 to 37 was CD4+-biased; contracting clones were balanced. Largely, contracting CD4+ clones fell within CM and EM, and contracting CD8+ clones within EMRA.

Sample: PBMCs or a T cell subset sorted from them (not recorded which). This sequence was found in an adult woman who had mild COVID-19 (a few samples of this study predate the infection). Cell type and time point are not known. This chain connects TRBV7-9 to TRBJ2-7, with TRBD2 identical over 10 bases. CDR3 in amino acids: CASSLASGRYEQYF. DNA of the CDR3: TGTGCCAGCAGCTTAGCTAGCGGGAGGTACGAGCAGTACTTC.